The 19 T cell receptor beta chains reported below all come from one sample, sequenced in a study of cytomegalovirus exposure and HLA in healthy donors. Primers included in the PCR were 60 Vbeta and 13 Jbeta primers. Clones were sequenced by immunoSEQ multiplex PCR, and TCRdb holds only the in-frame ones, with some missing. The data show some 120,000 clones, roughly 66% seen once. Material: PBMCs. Source of these receptors: a young woman in good health and CMV-seronegative.

The chain carries TRBV18 and TRBJ2-7, with 7 bases aligning to TRBD1. Germline V gene data show CDR1 as KGHSH and CDR2 as LQKENI. V shed 4 bases, J shed 9 bases, and the junction held 12 bases outside the gene matches. The CDR3 loop spans 14 amino acids. DNA of the CDR3: TGTGCCAGCTCACAGGGACAGCCCGTAGAAGGGCAGTACTTC. Its translation: CASSQGQPVEGQYF.

The chain links TRBV5-4 to TRBJ2-5; D perhaps matches TRBD2 (7 bases). The V and J ends lost 4 bases and 4 bases respectively, with 20 bases between them. This CDR3 has 16 amino acids. Looked up from germline, CDR1 is SGHNT and CDR2 is YYREEE (reference sequence). In nucleotides, the CDR3 is TGTGCCAGCAGCCGGGGCGGAGGGGGGGGTTTAGAGACCCAGTACTTC. Protein: CASSRGGGGGLETQYF.

The chain recombines TRBV28 with TRBJ1-4, with a weak D call TRBD1 (5 bases). V was pared by 3 bases and J by 0 bases, with 14 bases between. The germline gives CDR1 MDHEN, CDR2 SYDVKM. There are 17 residues in the CDR3. The CDR3 nucleotides read TGTGCCAGCAGTTTGGGGGGGACCGCGGCAACTAATGAAAAACTGTTTTTT. Protein: CASSLGGTAATNEKLFF.

V and J are TRBV13 and TRBJ1-3; no reliable D call. In germline, CDR1 is PRHDT, CDR2 FYEKMQ (reference sequence). This CDR3 contains 12 residues. Trimming left V 1 base short and J 4 bases short, with 2 bases between. The chain's CDR3 is CASSLVGNTIYF. Written as DNA, the CDR3 is TGTGCCAGCAGCTTAGTAGGAAACACCATATATTTT.

CDR3 nucleotide sequence: TGCGCCAGCAGCTTTTCTCCAGGGGGCACAGATACGCAGTATTTT. This gives the protein CASSFSPGGTDTQYF. The chain is built from TRBV5-1 and TRBJ2-3, with D perhaps TRBD1 (6 bases). This CDR3 is built from 15 residues. The V end was cut by 2 bases, the J end by 1 base, with 11 bases between. Per germline, CDR1 SGHRS and CDR2 YFSETQ.

For this clone: In the same sample, other DNA sequences code for this CDR3. J is TRBJ1-5 and V is TRBV19; D is unclear. The CDR3 extends over 15 amino acids. The V gene lost 2 bases and the J gene lost 0 bases, with 8 bases spanning the gap. CDR1 LNHDA and CDR2 SQIVND come from the germline V gene (reference sequence). CDR3 sequence (DNA): TGTGCCAGTAGTATACCGGGGATTAGCAATCAGCCCCAGCATTTT. It encodes CASSIPGISNQPQHF.

CDR3 protein: CASSQVGTPVVYGYTF. The CDR3 DNA follows: TGCGCCAGCAGCCAAGTCGGGACACCAGTTGTCTATGGCTACACCTTC. The J gene is TRBJ1-2, the V gene TRBV4-1; possibly TRBD1 for D (6 bases). This CDR3 comprises 16 residues. Germline CDR1 is MGHRA and CDR2 is YSYEKL. Trimming took off 1 base at V and 4 bases at J, with 16 bases between the two ends.

V usage is TRBV10-1 and J usage is TRBJ2-1, with TRBD2 as a possible D gene (6 bases). The CDR3 is made up of 14 amino acids. CDR1 and CDR2 (germline): WNHNN, SYGVQD (reference sequence). Trimming removed 5 bases from V and 9 bases from J, with 17 bases in between. The CDR3 nucleotides are TGCGCCAGCAGTAAAGAACGGGAGTACGGTGAGCAGTTCTTC. It yields the protein CASSKEREYGEQFF.

The V call is TRBV6-1, the J call TRBJ1-6; TRBD1 matches 8 bases. After removal of 4 bases from V and 0 bases from J, the junction contained 11 bases not matched to a gene. The germline V gene encodes CDR1 MNHNS and CDR2 SASEGT. The CDR3 has 19 residues. CDR3 DNA: TGTGCCAGCAGTGGGGACAGGTTTGGGTCTAGCTCCTATAATTCACCCCTCCACTTT. This gives the protein CASSGDRFGSSSYNSPLHF.

CDR3 DNA: TGCGCCAGCAGCCAGGGCGCTAGCACAGATACGCAGTATTTT. The encoded protein is CASSQGASTDTQYF. The chain couples TRBV5-1 to TRBJ2-3; TRBD1 is a possible D gene (5 bases). Germline loops: CDR1 SGHRS, CDR2 YFSETQ. This CDR3 spans 14 amino acids. V lost 4 bases and J 0 bases, leaving 9 bases between the germline ends.

The rearrangement links TRBV6-5 to TRBJ1-1, with TRBD1 as a possible D gene (5 bases). Germline V gene data show CDR1 as MNHEY and CDR2 as SVGAGI. This CDR3 spans 13 amino acids. V lost 8 bases and J lost 6, with 16 bases in between. The CDR3 DNA reads TGTGCCAGCGCCCAGGGAAGTGATTCTGAAGCTTTCTTT. Translating gives CASAQGSDSEAFF.

V gene TRBV30 combines with J gene TRBJ2-7; 11 positions agree with TRBD2. The ends lost 2 bases at V and 4 bases at J; junction bases unmatched: 4. The germline V gene has CDR1 GTSNPN and CDR2 SVGIG (reference sequence). The CDR3 totals 14 residues. CDR3 sequence reads: CAWSHTSGRYEQYF. The CDR3 region has the DNA TGTGCCTGGAGTCACACTAGCGGGAGATACGAGCAGTACTTC.

The V call is TRBV9, the J call TRBJ2-3; 7 nucleotides agree with TRBD2. Per the germline V gene, CDR1 is SGDLS and CDR2 is YYNGEE. Trimming cost V 0 bases and J 2 bases; bases outside gene matches: 6. The CDR3 length is 16 residues. CDR3 in DNA: TGTGCCAGCAGCGTAGTTCCTAGCGGTAACACAGATACGCAGTATTTT. This translates into CASSVVPSGNTDTQYF.

This clone was detected only a few times. The rearrangement links TRBV2 to TRBJ2-7; perhaps TRBD2 as D (5 bases). Germline V gives CDR1 SNHLY, CDR2 FYNNEI. The CDR3 is made up of 13 amino acids. The V end lost 7 bases, the J end lost 3 bases, and 13 bases lay between the germline ends. CDR3 amino acids: CASKTDGDYEQYF. The CDR3 coding sequence is TGTGCCAGCAAAACGGACGGGGACTACGAGCAGTACTTC.

The gene calls are TRBV28 and TRBJ2-5, with D uncertain. Germline CDR1 MDHEN, CDR2 SYDVKM. The CDR3 totals 12 residues. V gave up 5 bases and J gave up 6 bases, with 10 bases separating them. As DNA, the CDR3 is TGTGCCAGCAGTGCGAGAATTAAGACCCAGTACTTC. It yields the protein CASSARIKTQYF.

The genes are TRBV28 and TRBJ2-7; 9 bases are shared with TRBD2. Germline V gene data show CDR1 as MDHEN and CDR2 as SYDVKM. Germline trimming cut 8 bases from V and 4 bases from J; bases unmatched to any gene: 3. CDR3 length: 12 residues. The CDR3 DNA is TGTGCCAGCGGGCGGGAGGGGTACGAGCAGTACTTC. This translates into CASGREGYEQYF.

There are a few counts of this clone. V is TRBV5-1 and J is TRBJ2-5, with 9 bases that match TRBD1. Germline V CDR1 and CDR2: SGHRS, YFSETQ. The V segment lost 4 bases and the J segment 5 bases; nucleotides outside the gene matches: 9. The length of the CDR3 is 15 residues. This chain's CDR3 is CASSTGTGSSETQYF. CDR3 nucleotides: TGCGCCAGCAGCACCGGGACAGGGAGCAGCGAGACCCAGTACTTC.

Note on this clone: Other DNA sequences from this sample encode an identical CDR3 as well. The rearrangement uses TRBV5-1 and TRBJ2-1, with 9 bases identical to TRBD2. Germline V CDR1 and CDR2: SGHRS, YFSETQ. The CDR3 extends over 12 amino acids. V shed 4 bases and J 7 bases; nucleotides not matched to a gene: 0. CDR3 nucleotides: TGCGCCAGCAGCCTAGCGGGAAATGAGCAGTTCTTC. It encodes CASSLAGNEQFF.

This clone was observed a handful of times. This sequence joins TRBV2 and TRBJ2-1; TRBD2 aligns across 9 bases. CDR3 length: 16 amino acids. Germline CDR1 and CDR2: SNHLY and FYNNEI. The V and J ends lost 6 bases and 7 bases, in that order; junction bases with no gene match: 13. The CDR3 loop is CASSLLSGSSRNEQFF. In DNA form, the CDR3 reads TGTGCCAGCAGCCTACTTAGCGGGAGTTCTAGGAATGAGCAGTTCTTC.